Presented here are 22 T cell receptor beta chains from one specimen sequenced in a study of blood T cell repertoires in COVID-19. Libraries were prepared by immunoSEQ multiplex PCR; TCRdb keeps only in-frame clonotypes and omits some of them. The profile shows approximately 110,000 clones, more than 75% of them singletons. The sequencing sample was made of peripheral blood. The origin of the receptors is a man aged 40-55 years with acute or convalescent COVID-19.

This clone was found a few times. The V and J genes are TRBV7-9 and TRBJ2-7; 9 bases agree with TRBD2. Germline V gene sequence: CDR1 SEHNR, CDR2 FQNEAQ (reference sequence). The CDR3 covers 16 residues. V dropped 6 bases and J dropped 5; count of bases not matched to a gene: 14. CDR3 region: CASRASLSSGVHEQYF. CDR3 DNA sequence: TGTGCCAGCAGAGCAAGCCTGTCTAGCGGGGTTCACGAGCAGTACTTC.

The chain recombines TRBV20-1 with TRBJ2-4, with TRBD2 identical over 15 bases. This CDR3 spans 15 amino acids. The germline V gene has CDR1 DFQATT and CDR2 SNEGSKA (reference sequence). V was clipped by 3 bases and J by 10 bases; unmatched bases: 7. The chain's CDR3 is CSASRTSGGADIQYF. DNA for the CDR3: TGCAGTGCTAGTAGGACTAGCGGGGGGGCCGATATTCAGTACTTC.

The CDR3 region has the DNA TGTGCCAGCAGTGAGGGGACTAGCACAGATACGCAGTATTTT. Its translation: CASSEGTSTDTQYF. The rearrangement joins TRBV6-4 to TRBJ2-3; possibly TRBD2 for D (6 bases). V was shortened by 3 bases and J by 0 bases, with 7 bases between the two germline ends. The CDR3 spans 14 residues. Germline CDR1 and CDR2: MRHNA and SNTAGT.

This clone was detected a few times. The J gene is TRBJ1-5, the V gene TRBV5-5; D uncertain. This CDR3 has 16 residues. Germline lookup yields CDR1 SGHKS and CDR2 YYEKEE (reference sequence). The V and J ends lost 0 bases and 7 bases respectively, with 17 bases between them. The CDR3 bases are TGTGCCAGCAGCTTGGCCCCCTCCCCGGGGAAACAGCCCCAGCATTTT. Translated: CASSLAPSPGKQPQHF.

The chain has TRBV4-3 and TRBJ2-3; 8 nucleotides align to TRBD1. The CDR3 has 15 amino acids. V lost 4 bases, J lost 0 bases, and 3 bases stayed unmatched. The V gene's germline CDR1 is LGHNA and CDR2 YSLEER. CDR3 DNA sequence: TGCGCCAGCAGCCGGACAGGGATCAGCACAGATACGCAGTATTTT. This codes for CASSRTGISTDTQYF.

As regards this clone: This sample also contains other DNA sequences that code for the same CDR3. The chain carries TRBV5-1 and TRBJ1-2; TRBD1 is a possible D gene (5 bases). V was trimmed by 0 bases and J by 8 bases, leaving 14 bases between them. CDR1 and CDR2 (germline): SGHRS, YFSETQ. The CDR3 extends over 14 amino acids. CDR3 sequence reads: CASSLEGSGGGYTF. In nucleotides, the CDR3 is TGCGCCAGCAGCTTGGAGGGCTCGGGGGGGGGCTACACCTTC.

This clone was seen a few times. This sequence joins TRBV4-1 and TRBJ2-7; D unclear. V was shortened by 1 base and J by 1 base, with 8 bases between the two germline ends. Per germline, CDR1 MGHRA and CDR2 YSYEKL. CDR3 length equals 14 residues. Here the CDR3 reads CASSQGALSYEQYF. Written as DNA, the CDR3 is TGCGCCAGCAGCCAAGGAGCACTATCCTACGAGCAGTACTTC.

The chain joins TRBV4-2 to TRBJ1-1; 8 bases line up with TRBD1. V shed 0 bases, J shed 4 bases, and the junction held 13 bases outside the gene matches. Looked up from germline, CDR1 is LGHNA and CDR2 is YNFKEQ. The CDR3 is 18 amino acids. The CDR3 DNA sequence: TGTGCCAGCAGCCAAGATCCCCCGGGGACAGGATTCAGCACTGAAGCTTTCTTT. It specifies CASSQDPPGTGFSTEAFF.

The chain employs TRBV4-1 and TRBJ1-5; TRBD1 agrees at 9 bases. There are 16 residues in the CDR3. The trim removed 0 bases at V and 5 bases at J, leaving 5 bases unmatched. The germline gives CDR1 MGHRA, CDR2 YSYEKL. In DNA, the CDR3 is TGCGCCAGCAGCCAAGATGTTGGACAGGGGTATCAGCCCCAGCATTTT. Protein sequence: CASSQDVGQGYQPQHF.

The rearrangement uses TRBV5-1 and TRBJ2-7; the D gene is possibly TRBD2 (6 bases). V was pared by 0 bases and J by 5 bases, with 18 bases between. The germline V gene encodes CDR1 SGHRS and CDR2 YFSETQ. This CDR3 spans 16 amino acids. Written as DNA, the CDR3 is TGCGCCAGCAGCTTGGTGGTTCTCGGGTCTAGCGACGAGCAGTACTTC. This gives the protein CASSLVVLGSSDEQYF.

This sequence joins TRBV25-1 and TRBJ1-2, with D uncertain. The CDR3 is 13 amino acids. The germline V gene encodes CDR1 MGHDK and CDR2 SYGVNS. V was pared by 2 bases and J by 1 base, with 5 bases between. CDR3 nucleotides: TGTGCCAGCAGTGAAGAGATTAACTATGGCTACACCTTC. Residues: CASSEEINYGYTF.

The chain uses TRBV5-1 and TRBJ2-4; 8 nucleotides line up with TRBD1. V shed 7 bases and J 6 bases; nucleotides not matched to a gene: 6. Germline V gene lookup returns CDR1 SGHRS and CDR2 YFSETQ. The length of the CDR3 is 13 residues. The CDR3 DNA is TGCGCCAGCGGGACAGGCGGTTTAAACATTCAGTACTTC. It encodes CASGTGGLNIQYF.

This chain connects TRBV6-4 to TRBJ2-1; D is undetermined. Germline values: CDR1 MRHNA, CDR2 SNTAGT. This CDR3 contains 16 residues. The V end lost 2 bases, the J end lost 4 bases, and 15 bases lay between the germline ends. CDR3 in DNA: TGTGCCAGCAGTGACCTCGTGCGCGCCCCGTACAATGAGCAGTTCTTC. This translates into CASSDLVRAPYNEQFF.

The V gene is TRBV29-1, the J gene TRBJ1-1; D possibly corresponds to TRBD1 (5 bases). V was clipped by 3 bases and J by 8 bases, with 16 bases between them. The germline gives CDR1 SQVTM, CDR2 ANQGSEA. The CDR3 is 13 amino acids. CDR3 DNA: TGCAGCGTTGACATGGGCCGGGGGAAGGAAGCTTTCTTT. It specifies CSVDMGRGKEAFF.

This clone appeared once. The chain is built from TRBV19 and TRBJ1-5; a possible D gene is TRBD1 (6 bases). This CDR3 is 18 amino acids long. The germline gives CDR1 LNHDA, CDR2 SQIVND (reference sequence). V shed 0 bases and J shed 2 bases, with 17 bases lying between them. The CDR3 is CASSIDRWGGIGNQPQHF. The CDR3, as DNA: TGTGCCAGTAGTATAGACCGGTGGGGGGGCATCGGCAATCAGCCCCAGCATTTT.

The rearrangement links TRBV21-1 to TRBJ1-5. TRBV21-1 is a pseudogene. The CDR3 consists of 14 residues. The chain's CDR3 is CASSNWSRNQPQHF. In DNA form, the CDR3 reads TGTGCCAGCAGCAACTGGAGTCGCAATCAGCCCCAGCATTTT.

The rearrangement links TRBV2 to TRBJ2-7, with D possibly being TRBD1 (5 bases). CDR1 and CDR2 (germline): SNHLY, FYNNEI. CDR3 size: 11 residues. Trimming left V 7 bases short and J 6 bases short, with 10 bases between. Here the CDR3 reads CASNYRPEQYF. The CDR3 bases are TGTGCCAGCAATTACAGGCCCGAGCAGTACTTC.

The genes are TRBV19 and TRBJ1-6; 7 bases match TRBD1. The CDR3 totals 19 residues. V shed 2 bases and J 13 bases; nucleotides not matched to a gene: 23. CDR1 is LNHDA, CDR2 SQIVND, per germline (reference sequence). The CDR3 DNA reads TGTGCCAGTAGTATACGGCCGGGACAGTGGAGAGGGGTTAGTCCGCCCCTCCACTTT. As protein: CASSIRPGQWRGVSPPLHF.

The chain recombines TRBV2 with TRBJ1-2; possible D gene TRBD1, 5 bases. Trimming cost V 6 bases and J 4 bases, with 15 bases left between them. In germline, CDR1 is SNHLY, CDR2 FYNNEI. The CDR3 sequence is 14 residues long. The CDR3 DNA follows: TGTGCCAGCAGGGGGTCAGGGATGGTCTATGGCTACACCTTC. Its translation: CASRGSGMVYGYTF.

The CDR3 reads CASSYEGHTDTQYF. CDR3 DNA: TGTGCCAGCAGTTACGAAGGACACACAGATACGCAGTATTTT. The V call is TRBV6-2 or TRBV6-3, the J call TRBJ2-3, with a possible D match to TRBD1 (5 bases). Trimming removed 2 bases at V and 2 bases at J, with 8 bases between. Germline values: CDR1 MNHEY, CDR2 SVGEGT. The CDR3 sequence is 14 residues long.

V gene TRBV30 combines with J gene TRBJ2-3, with D perhaps matching TRBD1 (6 bases). The CDR3 contains 15 residues. V was trimmed by 4 bases and J by 3 bases, leaving 17 bases between them. CDR1 GTSNPN and CDR2 SVGIG come from the germline V gene (reference sequence). CDR3 residues: CAWMGPPGVTDTQYF. The CDR3 nucleotides are TGTGCCTGGATGGGCCCCCCAGGGGTGACAGATACGCAGTATTTT.

The chain couples TRBV7-9 to TRBJ1-2, with TRBD1 identical over 7 bases. Germline V CDR1 and CDR2: SEHNR, FQNEAQ (reference sequence). The J segment lost 8 bases and the V segment lost 6 bases, leaving 15 bases of the junction unmatched. The CDR3 sequence is 15 residues long. CDR3 protein: CASRSPPPDRRGYTF. As DNA, the CDR3 is TGTGCCAGCAGATCTCCACCCCCGGACAGGAGAGGCTACACCTTC.